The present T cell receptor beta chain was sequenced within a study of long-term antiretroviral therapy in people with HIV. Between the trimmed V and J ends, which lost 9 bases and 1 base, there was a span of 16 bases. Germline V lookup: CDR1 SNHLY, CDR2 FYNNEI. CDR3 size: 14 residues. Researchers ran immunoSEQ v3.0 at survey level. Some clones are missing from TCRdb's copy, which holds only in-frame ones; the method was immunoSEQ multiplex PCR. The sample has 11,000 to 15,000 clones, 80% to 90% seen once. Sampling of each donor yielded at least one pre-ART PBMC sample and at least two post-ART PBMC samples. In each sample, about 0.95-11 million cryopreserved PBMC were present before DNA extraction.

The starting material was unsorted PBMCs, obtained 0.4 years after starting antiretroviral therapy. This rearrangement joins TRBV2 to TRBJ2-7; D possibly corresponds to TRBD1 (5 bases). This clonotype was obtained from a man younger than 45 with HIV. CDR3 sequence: CASIGHLTSYEQYF. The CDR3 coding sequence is TGTGCCAGTATCGGACACCTTACATCCTACGAGCAGTACTTC.